Below, 4 T cell receptor beta chains from the same sample are listed, as sequenced in a study of T cell changes during pregnancy in multiple sclerosis. This table comes from immunoSEQ multiplex PCR, and its TCRdb copy is limited to in-frame clones, with some not included. The sample yields 55,000 to 75,000 clones, 92% seen once. Sequencing used peripheral blood, obtained after pregnancy. These receptors were obtained from a female donor with multiple sclerosis, enrolled in a pregnancy study.

The V and J genes are TRBV7-6 and TRBJ2-3, with unresolved D. The CDR3 runs 15 residues. From germline, CDR1 is SGHVS and CDR2 FNYEAQ. V was clipped by 1 base and J by 4 bases, with 12 bases between them. As DNA, the CDR3 is TGTGCCAGCAGCTTAGGCGGCGGCGGCGCAGATACGCAGTATTTT. Its protein product is CASSLGGGGADTQYF.

This chain links TRBV7-2 with TRBJ2-7, with 12 bases fitting TRBD2. The CDR3 totals 19 residues. CDR1 is SGHTA and CDR2 is FQGNSA in the germline V gene. V lost 3 bases to trimming and J lost 0 bases; unmatched junction nucleotides: 12. The CDR3 bases are TGTGCCAGCAGCTTCTTCTCGCCCGGACTAGCGGGGACCTCCTACGAGCAGTACTTC. It translates to CASSFFSPGLAGTSYEQYF. Using reference TRBV7-2 and TRBJ2-7 for the parts outside the CDR3, the full variable domain is GAGVSQSPSNKVTEKGKDVELRCDPISGHTALYWYRQSLGQGLEFLIYFQGNSAPDKSGLPSDRFSAERTGGSVSTLTIQRTQQEDSAVYLCASSFFSPGLAGTSYEQYFGPGTRLTVT.

J is TRBJ2-1 and V is TRBV6-1, with TRBD2 matching 11 bases. The J segment lost 8 bases and the V segment lost 6 bases, leaving 9 bases of the junction unmatched. The CDR3 has 15 residues. Looked up from germline, CDR1 is MNHNS and CDR2 is SASEGT. The chain's CDR3 is CASRQTSGGRDEQFF. CDR3 in DNA: TGTGCCAGCAGGCAAACTAGCGGGGGACGCGATGAGCAGTTCTTC.

The rearrangement links TRBV5-1 to TRBJ2-4, with D perhaps matching TRBD2 (7 bases). Germline lookup yields CDR1 SGHRS and CDR2 YFSETQ. The CDR3 is 16 residues long. Trimming stripped 0 bases from V and 2 bases from J, with 12 bases between. CDR3: CASSLEGGLSKNIQYF. The CDR3 nucleotides are TGCGCCAGCAGCTTGGAGGGGGGGCTGTCCAAAAACATTCAGTACTTC.